The 25 T cell receptor beta chains presented below share a single source sample, sequenced in a study of cytomegalovirus exposure and HLA in healthy donors. It was with 60 Vbeta and 13 Jbeta primers that the PCR ran. Sequencing used immunoSEQ multiplex PCR; TCRdb keeps in-frame clones, though not all of them. Here the sample spans about 160,000 clones, 75% to 90% being singletons. Source material: PBMCs. The receptors were gathered from a woman younger than 35 in good health and CMV-seronegative.

The chain joins TRBV5-1 to TRBJ1-3; maybe TRBD1 (6 bases). V lost 1 base and J lost 4, with 12 bases in between. This CDR3 contains 15 residues. The germline CDR1 and CDR2 sequences are SGHRS and YFSETQ. The CDR3 nucleotides are TGCGCCAGCAGCTTGCAGGGGCGGATCGGAAACACCATATATTTT. Translated, it gives CASSLQGRIGNTIYF.

The chain has TRBV30 and TRBJ1-2; 7 nucleotides agree with TRBD1. The CDR3 has 14 amino acids. The germline gives CDR1 GTSNPN, CDR2 SVGIG (reference sequence). The junction had 5 bases not matched to a gene; V was cut back by 2 bases and J by 2 bases. CDR3 loop: CAWSRTGANYGYTF. CDR3 DNA sequence: TGTGCCTGGAGTAGAACAGGGGCCAACTATGGCTACACCTTC. Based on the CDR3 plus reference TRBV30 and TRBJ1-2, the full variable domain is SQTIHQWPATLVQPVGSPLSLECTVEGTSNPNLYWYRQAAGRGLQLLFYSVGIGQISSEVPQNLSASRPQDRQFILSSKKLLLSDSGFYLCAWSRTGANYGYTFGSGTRLTVV.

A single count supports this clone. The gene calls are TRBV2 and TRBJ2-7; 7 bases line up with TRBD1. V shed 1 base, J shed 4 bases, and the junction held 1 base outside the gene matches. The germline V gene encodes CDR1 SNHLY and CDR2 FYNNEI. CDR3 length: 13 residues. The DNA of the CDR3 is TGTGCCAGCAGTGAAGGGGACAGTTACGAGCAGTACTTC. Protein sequence: CASSEGDSYEQYF.

J is TRBJ2-5 and V is TRBV6-1, with 7 bases aligning to TRBD1. The V gene end was trimmed by 6 bases and the J gene end by 2 bases; junction bases not matched to a gene: 6. Per the germline V gene, CDR1 is MNHNS and CDR2 is SASEGT. There are 14 residues in the CDR3. CDR3 sequence reads: CASSVGQVQETQYF. The CDR3 coding sequence is TGTGCCAGCAGCGTTGGACAGGTTCAAGAGACCCAGTACTTC.

V usage is TRBV28 and J usage is TRBJ1-2, with 7 bases that match TRBD1. V lost 4 bases to trimming and J lost 0 bases; unmatched junction nucleotides: 8. Germline-derived CDR1 and CDR2 are MDHEN and SYDVKM. The CDR3 extends over 16 amino acids. Here the CDR3 reads CASSSSGTASNYGYTF. CDR3 coding DNA: TGTGCCAGCAGTTCTTCTGGGACAGCTTCTAACTATGGCTACACCTTC.

This rearrangement joins TRBV28 to TRBJ1-5; D is possibly TRBD1 (5 bases). This CDR3 spans 17 amino acids. The germline V gene encodes CDR1 MDHEN and CDR2 SYDVKM. V lost 8 bases and J 0 bases, leaving 20 bases between the germline ends. The CDR3 spells CASLPGSRLYSNQPQHF. The CDR3 region has the DNA TGTGCCAGCTTACCAGGGTCCCGTCTTTATAGCAATCAGCCCCAGCATTTT.

This chain connects TRBV7-7 to TRBJ2-1; 9 positions match TRBD1. Germline-derived CDR1 and CDR2 are SSHAT and FNYEAQ (reference sequence). The CDR3 spans 15 residues. V lost 4 bases, J lost 10 bases, and 11 bases stayed unmatched. The chain's CDR3 is CASSSGQGGGGEQFF. The CDR3 DNA reads TGTGCCAGCAGCTCGGGACAGGGAGGTGGGGGCGAGCAGTTCTTC. Full variable domain (outside the CDR3, taken from reference TRBV7-7 and TRBJ2-1): GAGVSQSPRYKVTKRGQDVTLRCDPISSHATLYWYQQALGQGPEFLTYFNYEAQPDKSGLPSDRFSAERPEGSISTLTIQRTEQRDSAMYRCASSSGQGGGGEQFFGPGTRLTVL.

V and J are TRBV7-2 and TRBJ1-5; D not resolved. The CDR3 contains 13 residues. Per germline, CDR1 SGHTA and CDR2 FQGNSA. With 5 bases removed from V and 3 bases from J, the gap between germline ends came to 8 bases. The CDR3 DNA is TGTGCCAGCAGCACGGACTTCAATCAGCCCCAGCATTTT. Translated: CASSTDFNQPQHF.

The chain carries TRBV6-5 and TRBJ1-1, with TRBD1 matching 7 bases. The CDR3 runs 14 residues. The V gene end was trimmed by 4 bases and the J gene end by 11 bases; junction bases not matched to a gene: 13. Germline V gene sequence: CDR1 MNHEY, CDR2 SVGAGI. CDR3 in DNA: TGTGCCAGCAGTTTTCGGACAGGAGCCGTAGGGGCTTTCTTT. This sequence encodes CASSFRTGAVGAFF.

V is TRBV20-1 and J is TRBJ2-5, with a possible D match to TRBD2 (6 bases). Trimming stripped 3 bases from V and 5 bases from J, with 7 bases between. The germline CDR1 and CDR2 sequences are DFQATT and SNEGSKA (reference sequence). The CDR3 is 11 residues long. The CDR3 reads CSARGGETQYF. Here the CDR3 DNA reads TGCAGTGCTAGGGGAGGTGAGACCCAGTACTTC.

The genes are TRBV30 and TRBJ2-2; D unresolved. Trimming stripped 1 base from V and 5 bases from J, with 8 bases between. The CDR3 is 13 amino acids. CDR1 is GTSNPN, CDR2 SVGIG, per germline (reference sequence). This CDR3 reads CAWSALLTGELFF. CDR3 in DNA: TGTGCCTGGAGTGCCCTCCTTACCGGGGAGCTGTTTTTT.

This chain connects TRBV4-1 to TRBJ2-3; TRBD1 is a possible D gene (5 bases). The CDR3 totals 14 residues. Deletions cut 1 base from V and 3 bases from J, with 8 bases between. Germline CDR1 reads MGHRA; CDR2 reads YSYEKL. CDR3 amino acids: CASSQGPGTDTQYF. The CDR3 nucleotides read TGCGCCAGCAGCCAAGGTCCAGGGACAGATACGCAGTATTTT.

This clone was counted between two and nine times. V usage is TRBV4-1 and J usage is TRBJ2-3, with D perhaps TRBD2 (5 bases). V was shortened by 3 bases and J by 2 bases, with 15 bases between the two germline ends. Germline CDR1 is MGHRA and CDR2 is YSYEKL. The length of the CDR3 is 16 residues. The CDR3 protein is CASSQGALGITDTQYF. CDR3 DNA: TGCGCCAGCAGCCAGGGTGCCCTCGGGATCACAGATACGCAGTATTTT.

The rearrangement uses TRBV5-1 and TRBJ2-1; possible D gene TRBD2, 5 bases. The length of the CDR3 is 15 residues. Trimming took 0 bases from V and 0 from J, leaving 7 bases between them. The germline CDR1 and CDR2 sequences are SGHRS and YFSETQ. Here the CDR3 DNA reads TGCGCCAGCAGCTTGGATGGAGGCTCCTACAATGAGCAGTTCTTC. Protein: CASSLDGGSYNEQFF.

The V call is TRBV10-3, the J call TRBJ2-7; TRBD1 agrees at 7 bases. The CDR3 contains 14 residues. Germline CDR1 is ENHRY and CDR2 is SYGVKD. V gave up 6 bases and J gave up 0 bases; unmatched junction bases: 5. This chain's CDR3 is CAIRETGSSYEQYF. In DNA form, the CDR3 reads TGTGCCATCAGGGAGACAGGGAGCTCCTACGAGCAGTACTTC.

The chain combines TRBV27 with TRBJ1-4, with no clear D. CDR1 and CDR2 (germline): MNHEY, SMNVEV (reference sequence). The CDR3 runs to 14 residues. The V gene lost 0 bases and the J gene lost 8 bases, with 10 bases spanning the gap. CDR3 nucleotides: TGTGCCAGCAGTTTATCAGGGCCGGGAGAAAAACTGTTTTTT. This encodes CASSLSGPGEKLFF.

The J gene is TRBJ2-7, the V gene TRBV5-1, with D perhaps TRBD1 (6 bases). Germline CDR1 SGHRS, CDR2 YFSETQ. V shed 2 bases and J shed 3 bases, with 15 bases lying between them. This CDR3 is built from 15 residues. The CDR3 here is CASSFGVGQNYEQYF. The CDR3 DNA follows: TGCGCCAGCAGCTTTGGAGTAGGACAGAACTACGAGCAGTACTTC.

V usage is TRBV27 and J usage is TRBJ2-1, with 9 bases that match TRBD2. CDR1 and CDR2 (germline): MNHEY, SMNVEV (reference sequence). Trimming removed 7 bases from V and 3 bases from J; junction bases left unmatched: 7. CDR3 size: 15 residues. Written as DNA, the CDR3 is TGTGCCAGCACAATAGCGGGAGAAGGCTACAATGAGCAGTTCTTC. Translation: CASTIAGEGYNEQFF.

The chain uses TRBV6-1 and TRBJ2-5; a possible D gene is TRBD1 (6 bases). This CDR3 is built from 15 residues. Trimming removed 5 bases from V and 11 bases from J, with 24 bases in between. The germline V gene encodes CDR1 MNHNS and CDR2 SASEGT. The CDR3 loop reads CASSLTGTKYGEQYF. The DNA for the CDR3 is TGTGCCAGCAGTTTAACCGGGACAAAATACGGTGAGCAGTACTTC.

The DNA for the CDR3 is TGTGCCAGCAGAAGCACTGTGGGGGCCAACGTCCTGACTTTC. The encoded protein is CASRSTVGANVLTF. The chain is built from TRBV2 and TRBJ2-6; no clear D gene. V was cut by 6 bases and J by 4 bases, with 10 bases left in between. CDR1 and CDR2 from the germline V gene are SNHLY and FYNNEI. This CDR3 has 14 amino acids. Full variable domain (remainder filled in from reference TRBV2 and TRBJ2-6): EPEVTQTPSHQVTQMGQEVILRCVPISNHLYFYWYRQILGQKVEFLVSFYNNEISEKSEIFDDQFSVERPDGSNFTLKIRSTKLEDSAMYFCASRSTVGANVLTFGAGSRLTVL.

The V gene is TRBV28, the J gene TRBJ2-5, with 7 positions matching TRBD2. CDR3 length: 14 amino acids. Germline V gene lookup returns CDR1 MDHEN and CDR2 SYDVKM. Trimming removed 6 bases from V and 5 bases from J; junction bases left unmatched: 9. The CDR3 is CASRSGAGTETQYF. DNA for the CDR3: TGTGCCAGCAGGTCTGGAGCGGGAACGGAGACCCAGTACTTC.

The V and J genes are TRBV11-2 and TRBJ1-5, with a possible D match to TRBD1 (6 bases). The germline V gene has CDR1 SGHAT and CDR2 FQNNGV. The V and J ends lost 2 bases and 5 bases respectively, with 13 bases between them. The length of the CDR3 is 15 residues. The CDR3 loop reads CASSLSGGTDQPQHF. For the CDR3, the DNA is TGTGCCAGCAGCTTATCGGGGGGCACGGATCAGCCCCAGCATTTT.

The genes are TRBV7-9 and TRBJ2-2; perhaps TRBD2 as D (6 bases). V was shortened by 7 bases and J by 4 bases, with 19 bases between the two germline ends. The CDR3 is 16 residues long. In germline, CDR1 is SEHNR, CDR2 FQNEAQ (reference sequence). CDR3 region: CASTERRVAATGELFF. As DNA, the CDR3 is TGTGCCAGCACCGAGCGGAGGGTGGCGGCCACCGGGGAGCTGTTTTTT.

The chain couples TRBV28 to TRBJ2-7; D possibly corresponds to TRBD1 (6 bases). Germline V gene sequence: CDR1 MDHEN, CDR2 SYDVKM. V was pared by 3 bases and J by 6 bases, with 15 bases between. The length of the CDR3 is 14 residues. CDR3 bases: TGTGCCAGCAGTTTGGACAGAGTGACGGGCGAGCAGTACTTC. This gives the protein CASSLDRVTGEQYF.

This chain uses TRBV30 with TRBJ2-7, with 7 bases identical to TRBD1. Germline CDR1 GTSNPN, CDR2 SVGIG (reference sequence). CDR3 length equals 13 residues. V lost 5 bases, J lost 6 bases, and 10 bases stayed unmatched. CDR3 residues: CAWARKQGSEQYF. For the CDR3, the DNA is TGTGCCTGGGCACGAAAACAGGGGAGCGAGCAGTACTTC.